Listed below are T cell receptor beta chains from one sample, sequenced in a study of cytomegalovirus exposure and HLA in healthy donors. Sequencing was performed with immunoSEQ multiplex PCR; in TCRdb, only in-frame clones are kept and a portion is missing. The sample contains 95,000 to 150,000 clones, about 81% of which appear only once. Sequenced: PBMCs. Receptors originate from a man between 40 and 49 years old in good health and CMV-seronegative. The CDR3 runs from the conserved cysteine through the conserved F or W. A D gene is named only where the DNA matches it firmly. Size is omitted from some rows. Given values are once, few, many or a class for expanded clones.

V	D	J	size	DNA	CDR3
TRBV7-2	NA	TRBJ1-5	NA	TGTGCCAGCAGCGATTCTCAGGGTATGGCTCAGCCCCAGCATTTT	CASSDSQGMAQPQHF
TRBV5-1	TRBD1	TRBJ2-5	NA	TGCGCCAGCAGGGACACAGGGGCCCGTGTCCAAGAGACCCAGTACTTC	CASRDTGARVQETQYF
TRBV7-6	TRBD2	TRBJ2-7	NA	TGTGCCAGCAGCTTAGCTAGCGGGGGGGGGTCCTACGAGCAGTACTTC	CASSLASGGGSYEQYF
TRBV30	NA	TRBJ1-2	NA	TGTGCCTGGATGGAAAGGGGCGGTGGCTACACCTTC	CAWMERGGGYTF
TRBV6-1	TRBD1	TRBJ2-7	NA	TGTGCCAGCAAGGGACAGGGAGTGTCCTACGAGCAGTACTTC	CASKGQGVSYEQYF
TRBV7-7	TRBD2	TRBJ2-7	NA	TGTGCTAGCAGCTTAGCTAGCGGACCCTACGAGCAGTACTTC	CASSLASGPYEQYF
TRBV6-6	NA	TRBJ2-3	NA	TGTGCCAGCAATCCCGCCGGTGCGGATACGCAGTATTTT	CASNPAGADTQYF
TRBV5-6	NA	TRBJ1-2	NA	TGTGCCAGCAGGGACAGTATCAACCACTATGGCTACACCTTC	CASRDSINHYGYTF
TRBV7-9	NA	TRBJ2-7	NA	TGTGCCAGCAGCTTAGGGGCACAAGCCTACGAGCAGTACTTC	CASSLGAQAYEQYF
TRBV15	TRBD2	TRBJ2-1	NA	TGTGCCACCAGCAGAGGGGGACTAGCGGGAGAAAATGAGCAGTTCTTC	CATSRGGLAGENEQFF
TRBV28	TRBD1	TRBJ1-1	NA	TGTGCCAGCAGAGCGCCCAAGGGGGCCTGGGCTTTCTTT	CASRAPKGAWAFF
TRBV30	NA	TRBJ2-3	NA	TGTGCCTGGAGTGTCCTGAGCGGCACAGCGGGAGATACGCAGTATTTT	CAWSVLSGTAGDTQYF
TRBV27	TRBD1	TRBJ1-1	NA	TGTGCCAGCAGTCGGGACAGGGAAGGGGCTGAAGCTTTCTTT	CASSRDREGAEAFF
TRBV7-2	NA	TRBJ2-3	few	TGTGCCAGCAATCAAGCAGGGGAAATAGATACGCAGTATTTT	CASNQAGEIDTQYF
TRBV6-5	NA	TRBJ2-5	NA	TGTGCCAGCACCCTGCAAGAGACCCAGTACTTC	CASTLQETQYF
TRBV10-1	NA	TRBJ1-2	NA	TGCGCCAGCAGTGAGTCCCCAGACTATGGCTACACCTTC	CASSESPDYGYTF
TRBV6-5	TRBD2	TRBJ2-1	NA	TGTGCCAGCAGTTATGTTGCGGGAGGGCCGAGTGAGCAGTTCTTC	CASSYVAGGPSEQFF
TRBV18	NA	TRBJ2-5	NA	TGTGCCAGCTCACACCTCTCGGGGGTTCGAGAGACCCAGTACTTC	CASSHLSGVRETQYF
TRBV7-9	TRBD1	TRBJ1-5	NA	TGTTCCAGCAGCTTAGGGTCGGGACAGGGGGTTCAGCCCCAGCATTTT	CSSSLGSGQGVQPQHF
TRBV5-1	TRBD2	TRBJ2-3	NA	TGCGCCAGCAGCTGGGGACTAGCGGGGGGGACGTCAACAGATACGCAGTATTTT	CASSWGLAGGTSTDTQYF
TRBV15	NA	TRBJ2-1	NA	TGTGCCACCAGCAGAGTTGGAGACTCCTCCTACAATGAGCAGTTCTTC	CATSRVGDSSYNEQFF
TRBV19	NA	TRBJ2-5	NA	TGTGCCAGTAGCCTAGAAAGGGGAATAGAAGAGACCCAGTACTTC	CASSLERGIEETQYF
TRBV6-4	TRBD2	TRBJ2-1	NA	TGTGCCAGCAGCTCGACTAGCGGGGGAGGGGTTGAGCAGTTCTTC	CASSSTSGGGVEQFF